This is a list of T cell receptor beta chains from one sample in a study of T cell responses to AZD1222 COVID-19 vaccine. The table came from immunoSEQ multiplex PCR; TCRdb's copy has only in-frame clones and leaves some out. Here the sample spans about 120,000 clones, 70% to 90% being singletons. The material sequenced was peripheral blood, taken on day 0 of AZD1222 vaccination. Receptors were obtained from an adult in good health. Both conserved end residues are part of each CDR3. D genes are given only for firm matches. Size tells how often a clone was seen (once, few, many) or the class of an expanded clone, and some rows leave it out.

j_call v_call d_call clone_size cdr3_nt cdr3_aa
TRBJ2-1 TRBV18 TRBD2 . TGTGCCAGCTCACCACCGAGGCTCGAGCGGGGGGGTGATGAGCAGTTCTTC CASSPPRLERGGDEQFF
TRBJ1-6 TRBV2 . . TGTGCCAGCAGTGTGTCGGGATTCGATAGCTCCTATAATTCACCCCTCCACTTT CASSVSGFDSSYNSPLHF
TRBJ1-1 TRBV12-3/TRBV12-4 TRBD1 . TGTGCCATCGCCCGGGACAGGGATACTGAAGCTTTCTTT CAIARDRDTEAFF
TRBJ1-1 TRBV18 . . TGTGCCAGCTCACAGGACAGGAACACTGAAGCTTTCTTT CASSQDRNTEAFF
TRBJ1-6 TRBV7-9 . once TGTGCCAGCAGCTTAGGGGCGGTGAGCTCCTATAATTCACCCCTCCACTTT CASSLGAVSSYNSPLHF
TRBJ2-7 TRBV5-5 . . TGTGCCAGCAGCTTGTACAGGGACTACGAGCAGTACTTC CASSLYRDYEQYF
TRBJ1-2 TRBV7-9 . once TGTGCCAGCAGCTGGGACTGGACGGGTAGCTACACCTTC CASSWDWTGSYTF
TRBJ2-1 TRBV19 . . TGTGCCAGTAGTATAGATCGGTATGTTAGTGGAGTTCATGAGCAGTTCTTC CASSIDRYVSGVHEQFF
TRBJ1-1 TRBV27 TRBD1 . TGTGCCAGTAGAAAACAGGGGGCCGGTGAAGCTTTCTTT CASRKQGAGEAFF
TRBJ1-1 TRBV2 . . TGTGCCAGCGCACAGGGTAGGGAAACTGAAGCTTTCTTT CASAQGRETEAFF
TRBJ2-5 TRBV6-5 . . TGTGCCAGCAGTTATACAGGAGTCCCCCAAGAGACCCAGTACTTC CASSYTGVPQETQYF
TRBJ2-3 TRBV27 . . TGTGCCAGCAGTTTTCGGGGGCATGGCACAGATACGCAGTATTTT CASSFRGHGTDTQYF
TRBJ1-2 TRBV5-1 TRBD1 . TGCGCCAGCAGCTTGGGGGGGACAGGGCCGAACTATGGCTACACCTTC CASSLGGTGPNYGYTF
TRBJ1-5 TRBV24-1 TRBD1 . TGTGCCACCTCCTTAGGGGGCGCGGGAGGCAATCAGCCCCAGCATTTT CATSLGGAGGNQPQHF
TRBJ2-3 TRBV30 . . TGTGCCTGGAGTGTACGGTTAGGGTGGCGAAGGTGGCAGTATTTT CAWSVRLGWRRWQYF
TRBJ2-3 TRBV19 TRBD2 . TGTGCCAGTAGTGCCACTAGCGATAATACGCAGTATTTT CASSATSDNTQYF
TRBJ2-3 TRBV21-1 . many TGTGCCAGCAGCAAAGGGGTCGCCAGGAGCACAGATACGCAGTATTTT CASSKGVARSTDTQYF